A selection of T cell receptor beta chains follows, all from one sample in a study of Ad26.COV2.S vaccination and SARS-CoV-2 variants. TCRdb's copy holds only in-frame clones and misses some; the assay was immunoSEQ multiplex PCR. The sample shows some 480,000 clones, approximately 88% of them seen only once. The sequences come from peripheral blood, collected in a trial of Ad26.COV2.S vaccine versus placebo. The receptor source for this set is a person between 18 and 65 years old who received the Ad26.COV2.S COVID-19 vaccine or a placebo. CDR3s leave out the opening cysteine and the closing phenylalanine or tryptophan. The order of the fields is J gene, V gene, clone size, CDR3 protein. The size entry is marked missing in some rows and otherwise reads once, few, many or a size class.

>TRBJ1-6|TRBV25-1|once
ASSEMTGTGGSPLH
>TRBJ2-3|TRBV6-2/TRBV6-3|once
ASSYGVGSDTQY
>TRBJ2-3|TRBV5-4|NA
ASSLSTGPTDTQY
>TRBJ1-5|TRBV27|NA
ASSRQGASNQPQH
>TRBJ2-5|TRBV5-5|NA
ASSFPDRTQY
>TRBJ2-7|TRBV7-2|many
ASSLARPYEQY
>TRBJ1-5|TRBV19|NA
ASSIGSGSRNQPQH
>TRBJ2-7|TRBV28|NA
ASSPSGNRAYEQY
>TRBJ2-2|TRBV6-2/TRBV6-3|NA
ASSGTSGRTLVGELF
>TRBJ1-3|TRBV3-1/TRBV3-2|NA
ASSQGVSGVAGNTIY
>TRBJ2-1|TRBV2|NA
ASSDRQGARNEQF
>TRBJ2-2|TRBV7-3|NA
ASSPPVGTGELF
>TRBJ1-6|TRBV2|once
ASITAESYNSPLH
>TRBJ2-2|TRBV11-3|NA
ASSTGTAPGTGELF
>TRBJ2-7|TRBV5-4|NA
ASSSRGAYEQY
>TRBJ2-7|TRBV7-6|NA
ASSYRGGYEQY
>TRBJ2-2|TRBV5-4|NA
ASSQYELNTGELF
>TRBJ1-1|TRBV30|few
AWQEQLNTEAF
>TRBJ2-7|TRBV4-3|NA
ASSQGWRNYEQY
>TRBJ1-3|TRBV6-5|NA
ASTPGSGNTIY
>TRBJ1-1|TRBV19|once
ASSMEGGTGNTEAF
>TRBJ2-3|TRBV15|NA
ATSRDFRDTQY
>TRBJ1-6|TRBV6-5|NA
ASSFGDAGNSPLH
>TRBJ2-1|TRBV30|few
AWSVRLAGDNEQF
>TRBJ2-1|TRBV5-1|NA
ASSTTSGRLTASHNEQF
>TRBJ2-7|TRBV6-5|NA
ACRGTYEQY
>TRBJ2-2|TRBV5-4|NA
ASSLSSGLNTGELF
>TRBJ2-3|TRBV9|NA
ASSVGAAGWADTQY
>TRBJ2-1|TRBV9|NA
ASSVGTSGISGNEQF
>TRBJ1-2|TRBV5-8|NA
ASSLFNHGYT
>TRBJ2-7|TRBV5-4|NA
ASSSSGYEQY
>TRBJ2-1|TRBV4-1|once
ASSQVPGQDMGEQF
>TRBJ2-7|TRBV29-1|NA
SVEWRTGYEQY
>TRBJ1-3|TRBV28|NA
ASSPHRGFGSGNTIY
>TRBJ2-1|TRBV23-1|NA
ASSQSRLANYNEQF
>TRBJ2-7|TRBV7-8|once
ASRRSGGSAYEQY